These 16 T cell receptor beta chains share one sample of origin, sequenced in a study of cytomegalovirus exposure and HLA in healthy donors. This PCR relied on a set of 60 Vbeta primers and 13 Jbeta primers. This table comes from immunoSEQ multiplex PCR, and its TCRdb copy is limited to in-frame clones, with some not included. This table holds more than 150,000 clones, around 83% found once. Input material: PBMCs. The receptors originated from a man over 45 in good health and CMV-seronegative.

This clone has only a few counts. J is TRBJ1-3 and V is TRBV6-1; D ambiguous. Trimming took off 3 bases at V and 0 bases at J, with 6 bases between the two ends. CDR3 length: 14 amino acids. Germline V CDR1 and CDR2: MNHNS, SASEGT. The CDR3 DNA reads as TGTGCCAGCAGTGACTTGAGCTCTGGAAACACCATATATTTT. This encodes CASSDLSSGNTIYF.

The chain carries TRBV9 and TRBJ1-6; tentative D call: TRBD1 (5 bases). CDR1 is SGDLS and CDR2 is YYNGEE in the germline V gene. V was shortened by 0 bases and J by 3 bases, with 10 bases between the two germline ends. This CDR3 region has 16 residues. The CDR3 region has the DNA TGTGCCAGCAGCGTAGGAGGGACTAACTATAATTCACCCCTCCACTTT. Protein product: CASSVGGTNYNSPLHF.

With regard to this clone: The junction does not match germline at one end; this may be a read error. The V and J genes are TRBV7-9 and TRBJ1-2; no clear D gene. Germline CDR1 is SEHNR and CDR2 is FQNEAQ (reference sequence). The CDR3 consists of 16 residues. This CDR3 is CSSSLAGRRETYGYTF. The CDR3 nucleotides are TGTTCCAGCAGCCTAGCGGGGAGGAGGGAGACCTATGGCTACACCTTC.

The chain links TRBV7-6 to TRBJ2-7; 15 bases match TRBD2. The CDR3 consists of 18 residues. V shed 3 bases and J 4 bases; nucleotides not matched to a gene: 10. CDR1 and CDR2 from the germline V gene are SGHVS and FNYEAQ. Written as DNA, the CDR3 is TGTGCCAGCAGCTTTCAGGCCGGGACTAGCGGGAGGAAGTACGAGCAGTACTTC. Translation: CASSFQAGTSGRKYEQYF.

This chain joins TRBV25-1 and TRBJ1-5; 8 bases map to TRBD1. From germline, CDR1 is MGHDK and CDR2 SYGVNS. The CDR3 is made up of 17 amino acids. V was pared by 10 bases and J by 6 bases, with 20 bases of the junction left unmatched. The CDR3 region is CATPKPVHRGEGQPQHF. DNA of the CDR3: TGTGCCACCCCAAAGCCCGTCCACAGGGGGGAAGGTCAGCCCCAGCATTTT.

The J gene is TRBJ1-2, the V gene TRBV7-8, with 9 bases aligning to TRBD1. Germline trimming cut 1 base from V and 6 bases from J; bases unmatched to any gene: 3. The CDR3 has 14 amino acids. Looked up from germline, CDR1 is SGHVS and CDR2 is FQNEAQ. The CDR3 loop is CASSLDRGLDGYTF. In DNA, the CDR3 is TGTGCCAGCAGCTTAGACAGGGGGCTCGATGGCTACACCTTC.

The table lists this clone with a count of one. The chain employs TRBV10-3 and TRBJ2-4; perhaps TRBD1 as D (6 bases). The V end lost 0 bases, the J end lost 10 bases, and 7 bases lay between the germline ends. The CDR3 totals 12 residues. CDR1 is ENHRY and CDR2 is SYGVKD in the germline V gene. In DNA, the CDR3 is TGTGCCATCAGTGAGTCAGGACAGATTCAGTACTTC. It specifies CAISESGQIQYF.

V gene TRBV7-3 combines with J gene TRBJ1-5, with D possibly matching TRBD1 (6 bases). The germline gives CDR1 SGHTA, CDR2 FQGTGA. V lost 3 bases and J lost 9, with 15 bases in between. This CDR3 comprises 14 residues. In DNA, the CDR3 is TGTGCCAGCAGCTTCCAGGGGCCGTTGAGGCCCCAGCATTTT. This encodes CASSFQGPLRPQHF.

The V and J genes are TRBV7-8 and TRBJ1-6; TRBD1 might be the D (5 bases). The germline V gene has CDR1 SGHVS and CDR2 FQNEAQ. V lost 1 base and J lost 3, with 10 bases in between. The CDR3 consists of 16 residues. The CDR3, as DNA: TGTGCCAGCAGCTTAGTCGGACAAAACTATAATTCACCCCTCCACTTT. This codes for CASSLVGQNYNSPLHF.

Regarding this clone: This sample includes further DNA sequences coding for the same CDR3. The rearrangement uses TRBV6-1 and TRBJ1-2; D is possibly TRBD1 (5 bases). Germline V gene lookup returns CDR1 MNHNS and CDR2 SASEGT. This CDR3 is 12 amino acids long. V was shortened by 2 bases and J by 6 bases, with 7 bases between the two germline ends. The CDR3 DNA reads TGTGCCAGCAGTGAACAGGGTCATGGCTACACCTTC. It yields the protein CASSEQGHGYTF.

CDR3 sequence reads: CASSVGGGHTGELFF. In DNA, the CDR3 is TGTGCCAGCAGCGTAGGTGGAGGTCATACCGGGGAGCTGTTTTTT. The chain uses TRBV9 and TRBJ2-2; D might be TRBD2 (5 bases). This CDR3 has 15 residues. Trimming left V 0 bases short and J 5 bases short, with 11 bases between. CDR1 and CDR2 from the germline V gene are SGDLS and YYNGEE. The full variable domain, in which reference TRBV9 and TRBJ2-2 provide the parts outside the CDR3, is DSGVTQTPKHLITATGQRVTLRCSPRSGDLSVYWYQQSLDQGLQFLIQYYNGEERAKGNILERFSAQQFPDLHSELNLSSLELGDSALYFCASSVGGGHTGELFFGEGSRLTVL.

This clone came up a few times. The V call is TRBV4-1, the J call TRBJ1-6; TRBD1 matches at 10 bases. Germline CDR1 reads MGHRA; CDR2 reads YSYEKL. The J segment lost 9 bases and the V segment lost 1 base, leaving 3 bases of the junction unmatched. This CDR3 is 15 amino acids long. The CDR3: CASSQGTGGFSPLHF. CDR3 DNA: TGCGCCAGCAGCCAAGGGACAGGGGGTTTTTCACCCCTCCACTTT.

This sequence joins TRBV7-2 and TRBJ2-3; possibly TRBD2 for D (5 bases). Germline values: CDR1 SGHTA, CDR2 FQGNSA. CDR3 length equals 15 residues. V dropped 0 bases and J dropped 0 bases, with 7 bases sitting between them. CDR3 protein: CASSLAAGSTDTQYF. CDR3 in DNA: TGTGCCAGCAGCTTAGCTGCGGGTAGCACAGATACGCAGTATTTT.

The chain couples TRBV6-5 to TRBJ2-7; TRBD1 agrees at 8 bases. With V trimmed by 2 bases and J by 3 bases, 6 bases remained unmatched. Per the germline V gene, CDR1 is MNHEY and CDR2 is SVGAGI. This CDR3 contains 15 residues. In nucleotides, the CDR3 is TGTGCCAGCAGTTACCGGGACAGGCCAGTCTACGAGCAGTACTTC. This sequence encodes CASSYRDRPVYEQYF.

This clone was seen a single time. The chain is built from TRBV5-1 and TRBJ1-2; TRBD1 might be the D (6 bases). V was trimmed by 0 bases and J by 7 bases, leaving 13 bases between them. CDR1 and CDR2 from the germline V gene are SGHRS and YFSETQ. This CDR3 region has 14 residues. CDR3 bases: TGCGCCAGCAGCTTGGAGCAGGGGTCTCGTGGCTACACCTTC. Residues: CASSLEQGSRGYTF.

The CDR3, as DNA: TGTGCCAGCAGTGAAGGGGGGGGGACGGGGACGAACACTGAAGCTTTCTTT. Encoded protein: CASSEGGGTGTNTEAFF. The chain links TRBV6-1 to TRBJ1-1; D is perhaps TRBD1 (5 bases). The CDR3 consists of 17 residues. Trimming cost V 1 base and J 1 base, with 16 bases left between them. Germline-derived CDR1 and CDR2 are MNHNS and SASEGT.